This T cell receptor beta chain originates from a study of OX40 agonist ivuxolimab in advanced cancers. The method was immunoSEQ multiplex PCR; TCRdb's version includes in-frame clones alone and lacks a portion of them. The sample lists about 100,000 clones; 85% to 95% were seen once. Excluded were patients having autoimmune disease history or systemic immunosuppression. As regards this clone: Antigen specificity is unknown.

The CDR3 is 16 amino acids. Trimming removed 7 bases from V and 1 base from J, with 18 bases in between. Germline V gene lookup returns CDR1 MNHNY and CDR2 SVGAGI (reference sequence). Study results and limitations: CD4+ T cells averaged fewer expanded clones than CD8+ T cells.

The source was CD4+ or CD8+ T cells sorted from blood, collected in a trial of the OX40 agonist ivuxolimab. The receptor was isolated from an adult with an advanced solid tumor such as melanoma, head and neck, liver or kidney cancer. This sequence joins TRBV6-6 and TRBJ2-3, with a weak D call TRBD2 (5 bases). This chain's CDR3 is CASTNRGIGGTDTQYF. The DNA of the CDR3 is TGTGCCAGCACCAACAGAGGGATTGGGGGCACAGATACGCAGTATTTT.